This T cell receptor (beta chain) was identified in a study of blood T cell repertoires in COVID-19. Study-level background: Some COVID-19 samples were acute and others convalescent; all came from the United States, Italy and Spain. T cells, B-cell-depleted T cells, or PBMCs provided the cDNA or gDNA that served as material.

Original methodology: Amplifying reference gene primers gave estimates of nucleated cell counts. Clones were read by immunoSEQ multiplex PCR, and TCRdb kept only the in-frame ones, dropping some. V and J calls plus clone size are reproduced from that table; the DNA served to infer D and trimming. The sample lists some 55,000 clones, 75% to 80% occurring once. This CDR3 is built from 14 residues. The germline CDR1 and CDR2 sequences are MDHEN and SYDVKM. Germline trimming cut 7 bases from V and 5 bases from J; bases unmatched to any gene: 8. V and J are TRBV28 and TRBJ2-1, with TRBD2 matching 7 bases. The sequence came from a man between 65 and 79 years old with active or convalescent COVID-19. The specimen was peripheral blood. Here the CDR3 reads CASISGGGNNEQFF. The CDR3 nucleotides are TGTGCCAGCATCAGCGGCGGGGGAAACAATGAGCAGTTCTTC.